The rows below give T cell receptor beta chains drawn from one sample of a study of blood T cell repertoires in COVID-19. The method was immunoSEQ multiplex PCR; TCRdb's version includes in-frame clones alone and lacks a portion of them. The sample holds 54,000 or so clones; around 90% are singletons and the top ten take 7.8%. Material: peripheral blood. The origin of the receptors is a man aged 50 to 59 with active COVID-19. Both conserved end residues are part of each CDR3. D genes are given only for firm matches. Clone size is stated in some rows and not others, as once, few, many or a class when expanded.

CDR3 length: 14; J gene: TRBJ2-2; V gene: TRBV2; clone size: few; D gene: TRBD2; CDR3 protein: CASSDGRGVGELFF; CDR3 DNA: TGTGCCAGCAGTGATGGCCGGGGGGTTGGGGAGCTGTTTTTT
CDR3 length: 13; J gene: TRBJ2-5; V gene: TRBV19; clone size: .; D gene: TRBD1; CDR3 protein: CASSLDRGETQYF; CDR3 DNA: TGTGCCAGTAGCTTGGACAGGGGGGAGACCCAGTACTTC
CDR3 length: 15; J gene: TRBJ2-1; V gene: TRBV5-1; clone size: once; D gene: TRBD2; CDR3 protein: CASRLAVSSYNEQFF; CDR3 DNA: TGCGCCAGTAGACTAGCGGTGAGCTCCTACAATGAGCAGTTCTTC
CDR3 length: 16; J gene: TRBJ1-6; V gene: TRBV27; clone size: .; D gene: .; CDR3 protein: CASSLLVGGYNSPLHF; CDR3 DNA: TGTGCCAGCAGTTTATTAGTCGGGGGATATAATTCACCCCTCCACTTT
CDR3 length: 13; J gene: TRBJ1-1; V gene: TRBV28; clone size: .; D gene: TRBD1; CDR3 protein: CASRIQGVTEAFF; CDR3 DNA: TGTGCCAGCAGAATTCAGGGGGTCACTGAAGCTTTCTTT
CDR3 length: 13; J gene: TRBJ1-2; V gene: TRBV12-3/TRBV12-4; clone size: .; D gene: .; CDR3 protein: CASSQTTNYGYTF; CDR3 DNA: TGTGCCAGCAGTCAGACAACTAACTATGGCTACACCTTC
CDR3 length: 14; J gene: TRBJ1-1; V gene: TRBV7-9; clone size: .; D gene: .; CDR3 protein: CASSLPGQGTEAFF; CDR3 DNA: TGTGCCAGCAGCTTACCAGGGCAGGGCACTGAAGCTTTCTTT
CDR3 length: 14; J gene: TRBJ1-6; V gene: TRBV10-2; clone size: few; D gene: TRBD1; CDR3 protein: CASRLDRGNSPLHF; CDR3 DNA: TGCGCCAGCAGACTGGACAGGGGTAATTCACCCCTCCACTTT
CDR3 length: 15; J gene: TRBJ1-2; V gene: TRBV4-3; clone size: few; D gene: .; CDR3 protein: CASSQSRRTNYGYTF; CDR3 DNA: TGCGCCAGCAGCCAATCCCGGCGGACTAACTATGGCTACACCTTC
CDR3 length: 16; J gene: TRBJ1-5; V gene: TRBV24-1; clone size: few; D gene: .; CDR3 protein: CATSGGRVIWNQPQHF; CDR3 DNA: TGTGCCACCAGTGGCGGCAGGGTGATTTGGAATCAGCCCCAGCATTTT
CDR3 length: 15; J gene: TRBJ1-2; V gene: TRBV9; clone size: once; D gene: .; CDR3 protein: CASSVANRFQGGYTF; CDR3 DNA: TGTGCCAGCAGCGTAGCCAACAGGTTTCAGGGTGGCTACACCTTC
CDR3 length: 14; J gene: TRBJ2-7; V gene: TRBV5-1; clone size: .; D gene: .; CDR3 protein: CASSRGESRGEQYF; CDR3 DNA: TGCGCCAGCAGCCGAGGAGAATCCCGCGGCGAGCAGTACTTC
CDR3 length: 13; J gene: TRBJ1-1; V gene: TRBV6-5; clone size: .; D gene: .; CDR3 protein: CASTREATTEAFF; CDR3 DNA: TGTGCCAGCACCAGGGAGGCGACCACTGAAGCTTTCTTT
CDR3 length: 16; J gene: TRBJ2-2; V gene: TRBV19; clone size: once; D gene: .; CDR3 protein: CASSIRASANTGELFF; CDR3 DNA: TGTGCCAGTAGTATTCGGGCTAGCGCAAACACCGGGGAGCTGTTTTTT
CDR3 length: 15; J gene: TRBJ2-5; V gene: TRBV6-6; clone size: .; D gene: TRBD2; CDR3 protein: CASSYGASGRETQYF; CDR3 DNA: TGTGCCAGCAGTTACGGAGCTAGCGGGAGGGAGACCCAGTACTTC
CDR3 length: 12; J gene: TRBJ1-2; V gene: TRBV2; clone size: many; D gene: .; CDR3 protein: CASGQTIYGYTF; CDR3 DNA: TGTGCCAGCGGACAGACAATCTATGGCTACACCTTC
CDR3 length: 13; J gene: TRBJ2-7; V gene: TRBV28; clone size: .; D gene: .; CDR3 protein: CASARGSRYEQYF; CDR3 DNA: TGTGCCAGTGCTAGGGGGAGTAGGTACGAGCAGTACTTC
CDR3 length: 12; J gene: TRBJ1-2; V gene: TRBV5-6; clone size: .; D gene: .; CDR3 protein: CASSAGPGGYTF; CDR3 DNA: TGTGCCAGCAGCGCGGGACCGGGTGGCTACACCTTC
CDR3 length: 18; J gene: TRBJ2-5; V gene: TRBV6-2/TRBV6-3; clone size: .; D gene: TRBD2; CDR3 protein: CASSYSYEMGLAGETQYF; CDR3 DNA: TGTGCCAGCAGTTACTCTTACGAGATGGGACTAGCGGGGGAGACCCAGTACTTC
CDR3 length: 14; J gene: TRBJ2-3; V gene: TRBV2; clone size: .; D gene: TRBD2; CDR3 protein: CASSPGLAIDTQYF; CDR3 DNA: TGTGCCAGCAGTCCGGGACTAGCGATAGATACGCAGTATTTT
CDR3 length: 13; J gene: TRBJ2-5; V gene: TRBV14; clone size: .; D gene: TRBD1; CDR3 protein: CASSLLSGTEAYF; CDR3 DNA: TGTGCCAGCAGCCTTTTATCCGGGACAGAGGCTTACTTC
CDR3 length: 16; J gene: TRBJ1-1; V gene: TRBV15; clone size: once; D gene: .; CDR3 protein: CATSRDLVPGGTEAFF; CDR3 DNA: TGTGCCACCAGCAGAGATCTAGTTCCGGGGGGAACTGAAGCTTTCTTT
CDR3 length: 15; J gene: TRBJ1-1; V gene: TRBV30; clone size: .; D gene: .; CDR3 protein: CAWSSDKGVLTEAFF; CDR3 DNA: TGTGCCTGGAGTTCCGATAAGGGGGTGTTGACTGAAGCTTTCTTT
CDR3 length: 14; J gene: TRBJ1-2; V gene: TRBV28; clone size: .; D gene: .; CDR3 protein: CASSLSGSNYGYTF; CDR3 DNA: TGTGCCAGCAGTTTATCAGGCTCTAACTATGGCTACACCTTC
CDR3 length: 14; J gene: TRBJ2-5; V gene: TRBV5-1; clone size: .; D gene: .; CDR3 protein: CASSLLSRAETQYF; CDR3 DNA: TGCGCCAGCAGCTTGCTGTCCAGGGCGGAGACCCAGTACTTC
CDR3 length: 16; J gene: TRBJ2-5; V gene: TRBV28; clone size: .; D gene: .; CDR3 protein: CASTLRIAATEETQYF; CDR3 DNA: TGTGCCAGCACCCTCCGGATAGCGGCTACCGAAGAGACCCAGTACTTC
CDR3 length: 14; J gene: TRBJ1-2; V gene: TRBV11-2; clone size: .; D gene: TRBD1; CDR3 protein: CASSLTGGDYGYTF; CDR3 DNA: TGTGCCAGCAGCCTGACAGGGGGGGACTATGGCTACACCTTC
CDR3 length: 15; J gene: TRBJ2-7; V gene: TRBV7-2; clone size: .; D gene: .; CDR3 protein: CASSLVRVGSHEQYF; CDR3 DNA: TGTGCCAGCAGCTTAGTTCGCGTAGGGAGCCACGAGCAGTACTTC
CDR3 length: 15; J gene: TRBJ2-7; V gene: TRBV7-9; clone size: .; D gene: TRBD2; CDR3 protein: CASSLTSALTYEQYF; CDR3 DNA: TGTGCCAGCAGCTTAACTAGCGCACTAACCTACGAGCAGTACTTC
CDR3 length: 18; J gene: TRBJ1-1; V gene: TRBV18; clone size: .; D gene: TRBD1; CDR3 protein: CASSPSGTGQTMNTEAFF; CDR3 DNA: TGTGCCAGCTCACCTTCCGGGACAGGTCAAACAATGAACACTGAAGCTTTCTTT
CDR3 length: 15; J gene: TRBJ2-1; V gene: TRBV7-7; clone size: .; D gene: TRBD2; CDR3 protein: CASSLASGGLGEQFF; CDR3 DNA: TGTGCTAGCAGCTTAGCTTCGGGAGGGTTGGGTGAGCAGTTCTTC
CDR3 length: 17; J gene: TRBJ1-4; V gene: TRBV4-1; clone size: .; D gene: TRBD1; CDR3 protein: CASSQGDRGLTNEKLFF; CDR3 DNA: TGCGCCAGCAGCCAAGGGGACAGGGGGCTAACTAATGAAAAACTGTTTTTT
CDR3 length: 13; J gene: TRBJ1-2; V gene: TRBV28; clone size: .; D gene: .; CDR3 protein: CASSLSGNYGYTF; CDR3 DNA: TGTGCCAGCAGTTTATCAGGGAACTATGGCTACACCTTC
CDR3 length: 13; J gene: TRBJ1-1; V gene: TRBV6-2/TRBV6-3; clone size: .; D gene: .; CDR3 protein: CASSSDGRGEAFF; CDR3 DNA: TGTGCCAGCAGCTCGGACGGAAGGGGAGAAGCTTTCTTT
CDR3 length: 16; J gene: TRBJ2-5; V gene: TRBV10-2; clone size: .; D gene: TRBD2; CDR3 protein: CASARVAGGFVGTQYF; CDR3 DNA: TGCGCCAGCGCAAGGGTAGCGGGGGGGTTCGTAGGGACCCAGTACTTC
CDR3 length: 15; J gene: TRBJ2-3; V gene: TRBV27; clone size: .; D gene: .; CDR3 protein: CASSFEGLNTDTQYF; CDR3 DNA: TGTGCCAGCAGTTTTGAGGGACTTAACACAGATACGCAGTATTTT
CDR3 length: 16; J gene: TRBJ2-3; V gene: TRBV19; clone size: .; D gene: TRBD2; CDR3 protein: CASSIGLAESTDTQYF; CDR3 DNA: TGTGCCAGTAGTATAGGGCTAGCGGAGAGCACAGATACGCAGTATTTT